Below, one T cell receptor (beta chain) is given with its context. Its antigen remains undetermined. It has no much larger one-base neighbor in the sample; base qualities were not kept. This record comes from a study of T cell responses to AZD1222 COVID-19 vaccine (dated by TCRdb to the early 2020s). In terms of the full investigation: AZD1222 recipients whose second dose came at about 4 weeks and those whose second dose came at about 12 weeks were combined into one group, since spike-specific TCR depth and breadth did not differ between the two schedules. TCR sequencing covered 233 trial participants: 200 to 220 given two doses of AZD1222 and around 25 given two doses of MenACWY control vaccine. Trial participants were enrolled by age into 18-55, 56-69 and 70-plus year subgroups, with approximately 150, 28 and 58 TCR-sequenced participants respectively.

The CDR3 regions of human TCRbeta chains were analyzed by immunosequencing. In the original analysis: TCRs in the repertoires were matched against a reference library of SARS-CoV-2-specific TCRs that had been generated with the MIRA antigen-specificity platform. Breadth was defined as the fraction of unique TCRs that were SARS-CoV-2-associated. Depth was defined as the fraction of total T cells that were SARS-CoV-2-associated. Using the MIRA data, every spike-specific TCR was mapped to the spike region that the TCR reacted to and assigned to either a CD4 or a CD8 class. Log10-transformed breadth and depth values were compared by one-way ANOVA with Sidak's multiple comparisons tests. The table was pulled from immuneACCESS by TCRdb, which kept in-frame rearrangements only. Such tables lose some clones; where checked, under half of the loss comes from unresolved V genes, and the rest has no known cause. That table is the source of V, J and clone size, and D and trimming were worked out from the DNA. The sample table shows over 100,000 clones, and 89% are seen once. 5% to 6.5% of the sample is taken by the ten largest.

From the germline V gene (reference sequence), CDR1 is LNHDA and CDR2 is SQIVND. The CDR3 numbers 14 residues from cysteine through phenylalanine. Only the CDR3 DNA is retained, 42 bases long and in frame from the first base. A distance of 15 bases separates the germline ends of V and J, which lose 7 bases and 3 bases respectively. Overall study outcomes, separate from this receptor: Participants were mostly white British and included more females than males, and it was suggested by the authors that clonal diversity may have been underestimated. Only 5 to 7 AZD1222 recipients were SARS-CoV-2 seropositive at baseline, limiting conclusions about previously exposed vaccinees. Reportedly, close to half of the unique spike-specific TCRs recognized epitopes lying outside the regions that are mutated in the B.1.351 and B.1.1.7 variants. The vaccine-associated CD4 TCRs covered the entire spike protein, and the dominant responses fell in regions 160-218 and 743-854. Because no day 14 peak-response samples were available, repertoires were characterized only after the peak T cell response. A significant rise in spike-specific TCR breadth and depth was observed after two AZD1222 doses relative to day 0 and relative to MenACWY recipients. The 56-69-year group was small, and its depth increase did not reach significance, likely because of low power.

The intended sense of this specimen's time point label: baseline before first vaccination. Vaccinee samples came from UK trials COV001 and COV002, including a single-blind randomized controlled phase 2/3 trial of AZD1222 (ChAdOx1 nCoV-19) in healthy adults. For TCRbeta chain sequencing, PBMC samples from trial participants were taken at day 0 and at day 28 after the second dose. The chain links TRBV19 with TRBJ1-2; no D gene is confidently identified. Sequenced here: peripheral blood, sampled on day 0 of AZD1222 vaccination. This sequence was found in an adult in good health. The DNA is as follows: TGTGCCAGTACCGAAGAATCAACCTACTATGGCTACACCTTC. This translates into CASTEESTYYGYTF.